A single TCR beta chain is shown here with its context. The data were taken from a study of blood T cell repertoires in COVID-19. Germline lookup yields CDR1 DFQATT and CDR2 SNEGSKA (reference sequence). The CDR3 loop spans 13 amino acids. Trimming cost V 3 bases and J 0 bases, with 8 bases left between them. In the authors' workflow: Estimation of nucleated cell counts relied on the amplification of reference gene primers. The table came from immunoSEQ multiplex PCR; TCRdb's copy has only in-frame clones and leaves some out. The DNA was the basis for D and trimming; V, J and clone size are from that table. Of over 150,000 clones detected, about three quarters appear once; the ten largest clones hold approximately 2.8%.

This chain uses TRBV20-1 with TRBJ1-1; D is ambiguous. The clonotype was recovered from a man in his 70s with acute or convalescent COVID-19. The sequenced material came from peripheral blood. For the CDR3, the DNA is TGCAGTGCTAGTAATTCCTTGAACACTGAAGCTTTCTTT. Translated, it gives CSASNSLNTEAFF.